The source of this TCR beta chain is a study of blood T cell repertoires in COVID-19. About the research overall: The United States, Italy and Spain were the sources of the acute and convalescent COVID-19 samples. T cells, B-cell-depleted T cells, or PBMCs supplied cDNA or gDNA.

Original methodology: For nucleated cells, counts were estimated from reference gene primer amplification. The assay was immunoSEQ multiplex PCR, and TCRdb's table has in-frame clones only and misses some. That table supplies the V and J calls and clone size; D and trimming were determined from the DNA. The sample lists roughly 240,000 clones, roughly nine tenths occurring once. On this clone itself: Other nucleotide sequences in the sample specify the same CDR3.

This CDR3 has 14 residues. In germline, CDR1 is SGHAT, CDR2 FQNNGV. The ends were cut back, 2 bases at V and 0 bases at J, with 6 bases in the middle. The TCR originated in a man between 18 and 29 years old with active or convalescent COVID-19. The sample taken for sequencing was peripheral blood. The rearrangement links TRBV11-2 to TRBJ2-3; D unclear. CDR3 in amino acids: CASSLLTSTDTQYF. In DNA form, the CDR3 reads TGTGCCAGCAGCTTATTGACTAGCACAGATACGCAGTATTTT.